This T cell receptor beta chain was sequenced in a study of PD-1 blockade in classical Hodgkin lymphoma. Repertoires were generated with immunoSEQ multiplex PCR, while TCRdb's copy carries only in-frame clones and drops some. The profile covers nearly 100,000 clones, with over 70% appearing a single time and 10% to 15% taken by the ten largest. All trial patients relapsed after autologous stem cell transplantation. Regarding this clone: Its target is unknown. Other nucleotide sequences in the sample specify the same CDR3.

CDR3 length: 16 amino acids. Germline loops: CDR1 MDHEN, CDR2 SYDVKM. V shed 2 bases and J shed 0 bases, with 11 bases lying between them. Findings of the study overall: Relative to healthy donors, newly diagnosed patients reportedly had lower baseline TCR diversity, which was reported as lower still in relapsed/refractory patients.

This sequence originates from a human donor with classical Hodgkin lymphoma. This specimen consisted of peripheral blood mononuclear cells (PBMCs), obtained at baseline. V is TRBV28 and J is TRBJ2-1; a possible D gene is TRBD2 (7 bases). CDR3 protein: CASSLGGGSSYNEQFF. CDR3 DNA: TGTGCCAGCAGTTTAGGGGGGGGCAGCTCCTACAATGAGCAGTTCTTC.